The rows below give T cell receptor beta chains drawn from one sample of a study of blood T cell repertoires in COVID-19. The protocol was immunoSEQ multiplex PCR, while the TCRdb copy is restricted to in-frame clones and leaves out a portion. The sample has 200,000 to 250,000 clones; 70% to 90% are singletons. Sequenced: PBMCs or T cells enriched from blood (not recorded which). All receptors derive from a man aged 25-45 years who had recovered from COVID-19. CDR3s include the opening cysteine and the closing phenylalanine or tryptophan. The D gene is left open where the match is weak.

v_gene	d_gene	j_gene	CDR3aa	CDR3nt
TRBV6-4	NA	TRBJ2-3	CASSDSEADTQYF	TGTGCCAGCAGTGACTCGGAGGCAGATACGCAGTATTTT
TRBV9	NA	TRBJ2-7	CASSVAASSSYEQYF	TGTGCCAGCAGCGTCGCGGCTAGTAGCTCCTACGAGCAGTACTTC
TRBV6-5	TRBD1	TRBJ1-3	CASRLTGNSGNTIYF	TGTGCCAGCAGACTGACAGGGAACTCTGGAAACACCATATATTTT
TRBV24-1	TRBD1	TRBJ1-6	CATSDGQGMNSPLHF	TGTGCCACCAGTGACGGACAGGGAATGAATTCACCCCTCCACTTT
TRBV2	TRBD1	TRBJ2-1	CASMKGQGNYNEQFF	TGTGCCAGCATGAAAGGACAGGGGAACTACAATGAGCAGTTCTTC
TRBV30	NA	TRBJ1-4	CAWSRVTATNEKLFF	TGTGCCTGGAGTCGAGTTACGGCAACTAATGAAAAACTGTTTTTT
TRBV19	NA	TRBJ1-2	CASSSQGYGYTF	TGTGCCAGTAGTAGTCAGGGCTATGGCTACACCTTC
TRBV18	NA	TRBJ2-1	CASSPNQASNEQFF	TGTGCCAGCTCGCCCAACCAGGCGTCAAATGAGCAGTTCTTC
TRBV12-5	NA	TRBJ1-1	CASGFVVTGKPEAFF	TGTGCTAGTGGTTTCGTGGTTACAGGGAAGCCTGAAGCTTTCTTT
TRBV7-9	NA	TRBJ2-5	CASVKLQETQYF	TGTGCCAGCGTGAAGCTACAAGAGACCCAGTACTTC
TRBV4-2	NA	TRBJ1-6	CASSQVPVNSPLHF	TGTGCCAGCAGCCAAGTCCCAGTGAATTCACCCCTCCACTTT
TRBV28	NA	TRBJ2-2	CASRPLAYDKNTGELFF	TGTGCCAGCCGTCCCCTAGCCTATGACAAGAACACCGGGGAGCTGTTTTTT
TRBV5-1	TRBD2	TRBJ2-7	CATGLAGGDLQQYF	TGCGCCACCGGCTTAGCGGGGGGTGATTTGCAGCAGTACTTC
TRBV5-1	NA	TRBJ1-1	CASSLRQSGNTEAFF	TGCGCCAGCAGCTTACGACAGTCTGGGAACACTGAAGCTTTCTTT
TRBV9	TRBD1	TRBJ1-1	CASPSYRDRVDTEAFF	TGTGCCAGCCCTTCCTACCGGGACAGGGTCGACACTGAAGCTTTCTTT
TRBV27	TRBD2	TRBJ2-6	CASSPTSGSTGANVLTF	TGTGCCAGCAGTCCAACTAGCGGGAGTACTGGGGCCAACGTCCTGACTTTC
TRBV6-5	TRBD1	TRBJ1-2	CASSYGTDGYTF	TGTGCCAGCAGTTACGGGACAGATGGCTACACCTTC
TRBV7-3	TRBD2	TRBJ2-3	CASSPGPSGGTDTQYF	TGTGCCAGCAGCCCCGGGCCTAGCGGGGGCACAGATACGCAGTATTTT
TRBV9	NA	TRBJ1-1	CASSVGYSMNTEAFF	TGTGCCAGCAGCGTAGGTTACAGCATGAACACTGAAGCTTTCTTT
TRBV7-9	TRBD2	TRBJ2-1	CASSSVAGGVYNEQFF	TGTGCCAGCAGCTCGGTAGCGGGAGGGGTCTACAATGAGCAGTTCTTC
TRBV29-1	TRBD1	TRBJ1-2	CSVDQTGTGGYGYTF	TGCAGCGTTGACCAAACCGGGACAGGGGGATATGGCTACACCTTC
TRBV18	TRBD2	TRBJ2-1	CASSPPLAGRGNEQFF	TGTGCCAGCTCACCACCTCTAGCGGGAAGGGGGAATGAGCAGTTCTTC
TRBV28	TRBD2	TRBJ2-1	CASSSSGMGISYNEQFF	TGTGCCAGCAGTAGTAGCGGGATGGGTATCTCCTACAATGAGCAGTTCTTC
TRBV19	TRBD1	TRBJ2-2	CASRTTWTGNTGELFF	TGTGCCAGTCGGACCACTTGGACAGGGAACACCGGGGAGCTGTTTTTT
TRBV29-1	TRBD2	TRBJ2-1	CSENPGLAGSEQFF	TGCAGCGAAAATCCGGGACTAGCGGGAAGTGAGCAGTTCTTC
TRBV4-3	TRBD1	TRBJ1-3	CASSQDGTGSGNTIYF	TGCGCCAGCAGCCAAGACGGGACAGGGTCTGGAAACACCATATATTTT
TRBV2	NA	TRBJ1-2	CAATGSPGYTF	TGTGCCGCGACCGGGTCGCCTGGCTACACCTTC
TRBV30	NA	TRBJ1-4	CAWSGQGSEKLFF	TGTGCCTGGAGTGGGCAGGGGAGTGAAAAACTGTTTTTT
TRBV27	TRBD1	TRBJ2-7	CASMGQGAYEQYF	TGTGCCAGCATGGGTCAGGGGGCCTACGAGCAGTACTTC
TRBV12-3/TRBV12-4	NA	TRBJ2-5	CASTGGFGTQYF	TGTGCCAGCACGGGGGGCTTCGGAACCCAGTACTTC
TRBV6-2/TRBV6-3	NA	TRBJ1-5	CASSYTGRGSNQPQHF	TGTGCCAGCAGTTACACGGGTCGAGGGAGCAATCAGCCCCAGCATTTT
TRBV7-2	NA	TRBJ2-3	CASSSTDTQYF	TGTGCCAGTTCAAGCACAGATACGCAGTATTTT
TRBV27	NA	TRBJ2-5	CASSSGWGLGETQYF	TGTGCCAGCAGTTCGGGTTGGGGGCTGGGGGAGACCCAGTACTTC
TRBV2	TRBD1	TRBJ2-5	CASSAETGTARETQYF	TGTGCCAGCAGTGCCGAGACCGGGACAGCTCGGGAGACCCAGTACTTC
TRBV5-1	NA	TRBJ1-2	CASSLDIHTNYGYTF	TGCGCCAGCAGCTTGGACATACATACTAACTATGGCTACACCTTC
TRBV18	TRBD1	TRBJ2-7	CASSPRTGGLYEQYF	TGTGCCAGCTCACCTAGGACAGGGGGACTATACGAGCAGTACTTC